Listed below are T cell receptor beta chains from one sample, sequenced in a study of vaccination and CD4 T cells after COVID-19. These TCRs' antigens remain unknown. Each CDR3 protein gets one entry after TCRdb re-called the PCR reads with MiXCR. This sample has around 20,000 distinct CDR3 sequences, with 38% found just once. This specimen was CD4+ T cells from blood, cultured in vitro, taken before SARS-CoV-2 vaccination. The receptors shown here come from a human donor who received a COVID-19 vaccine. Each CDR3 is given with its conserved first and last residue. D genes are given only for firm matches. Clone size, where shown, is once, few, many, or a class for clones that have expanded.

V gene,J gene,D gene,clone size,CDR3 protein,CDR3 DNA
TRBV2,TRBJ2-3,-,-,CASSVRGTADTQYF,TGTGCCAGCAGTGTAAGGGGAACTGCAGATACGCAGTATTTT
TRBV24-1,TRBJ1-3,-,-,CATSDSGKGSGNTIYF,TGTGCCACCAGTGATTCCGGGAAAGGCTCTGGAAACACCATATATTTT
TRBV28,TRBJ2-7,-,-,CASIETNSYEQYF,TGTGCCAGCATAGAGACGAATTCCTACGAGCAGTACTTC
TRBV10-1,TRBJ2-7,-,-,CASRNPNRCFYEQYF,TGCGCCAGCAGGAATCCCAATAGATGCTTCTACGAGCAGTACTTC
TRBV7-9,TRBJ1-1,-,few,CASSPDGGKTEAFF,TGTGCCAGCAGCCCGGACGGGGGGAAGACTGAAGCTTTCTTT
TRBV20-1,TRBJ2-1,TRBD2,few,CSARVAGGQSNEQFF,TGCAGTGCTAGAGTTGCGGGGGGCCAGAGCAATGAGCAGTTCTTC
TRBV19,TRBJ1-3,-,few,CASTSLDIPRDTIYF,TGTGCCAGTACCTCACTGGACATCCCTCGGGACACCATATATTTT
TRBV10-2,TRBJ1-1,-,-,CASSDLGTEAFF,TGCGCCAGCAGTGACCTGGGAACTGAAGCTTTCTTT
TRBV24-1,TRBJ1-5,-,few,CATSRTRNQPQHF,TGTGCCACCAGCAGAACACGCAATCAGCCCCAGCATTTT
TRBV20-1,TRBJ2-3,-,-,CSGLPSTDTQYF,TGCAGTGGCCTGCCGAGCACAGATACGCAGTATTTT
TRBV25-1,TRBJ1-6,-,few,CASRGGRAYNSPLHF,TGTGCCAGCAGGGGTGGCAGGGCCTATAATTCACCCCTCCACTTT
TRBV12-3/TRBV12-4,TRBJ1-2,-,-,CASSGGHGYGYTF,TGTGCCAGCAGCGGGGGCCACGGCTATGGCTACACCTTC
TRBV30,TRBJ1-4,TRBD1,-,CAWGQGAVGNEKLFF,TGTGCCTGGGGACAGGGGGCCGTAGGTAATGAAAAACTGTTTTTT
TRBV2,TRBJ2-5,-,-,CASSRSSYQETQYF,TGTGCCAGCAGTCGTAGCTCGTACCAAGAGACCCAGTACTTC
TRBV11-3,TRBJ1-1,TRBD1,-,CASSLGQGDTEAFF,TGTGCCAGCAGCTTAGGACAGGGGGACACTGAAGCTTTCTTT
TRBV6-2/TRBV6-3,TRBJ1-1,-,few,CASTPRPETEAFF,TGTGCCAGCACACCACGACCCGAGACTGAAGCTTTCTTT
TRBV7-9,TRBJ2-4,TRBD1,-,CASSGSGQGEGNIQYF,TGTGCCAGCAGCGGATCGGGACAGGGAGAGGGAAACATTCAGTACTTC
TRBV6-1,TRBJ1-2,-,-,CTVQGRTSRGYTF,TGTACGGTACAGGGCAGAACTAGTCGTGGCTACACCTTC
TRBV19,TRBJ2-7,TRBD2,-,CASSFRGDIGLYEQYF,TGTGCCAGTAGTTTCCGGGGGGATATCGGATTATACGAGCAGTACTTC
TRBV12-3/TRBV12-4,TRBJ1-5,TRBD1,-,CASSRQGDSNQPQHF,TGTGCCAGCAGTCGACAGGGGGATAGCAATCAGCCCCAGCATTTT
TRBV15,TRBJ2-2,-,-,CATSRGLLEVGELFF,TGTGCCACCAGCAGAGGCCTTCTAGAGGTCGGGGAGCTGTTTTTT
TRBV6-1,TRBJ1-5,-,few,CASSEADSNQPQHF,TGTGCCAGCAGTGAGGCAGATAGCAATCAGCCCCAGCATTTT
TRBV20-1,TRBJ1-4,TRBD1,-,CSATPRRTGSSRLFF,TGCAGTGCTACGCCCCGGCGGACAGGGTCTTCTCGGCTGTTTTTT
TRBV20-1,TRBJ1-1,TRBD1,few,CSASYTGVMNTEAFF,TGCAGTGCTAGCTACACAGGGGTGATGAACACTGAAGCTTTCTTT
TRBV6-2/TRBV6-3,TRBJ1-5,-,few,CASKAGNQPQHF,TGTGCCAGCAAAGCAGGCAATCAGCCCCAGCATTTT
TRBV6-5,TRBJ1-1,TRBD1,few,CASSLGRTTGFGTEAFF,TGTGCCAGCAGTTTGGGCCGGACGACAGGGTTTGGCACTGAAGCTTTCTTT
TRBV6-5,TRBJ1-1,-,few,CASSSNTRVNTEAFF,TGTGCCAGCAGTTCAAACACCAGGGTAAACACTGAAGCTTTCTTT
TRBV6-1,TRBJ1-6,-,-,CASSGSHSYNSPLHF,TGTGCCAGCAGTGGGAGCCACTCCTATAATTCACCCCTCCACTTT
TRBV20-1,TRBJ1-2,-,few,CSAPPTGWDYGYTF,TGCAGTGCCCCCCCGACAGGTTGGGACTATGGCTACACCTTC
TRBV30,TRBJ2-2,TRBD1,-,CARRQDRGGTGELFF,TGTGCCCGAAGGCAGGACAGGGGTGGCACCGGGGAGCTGTTTTTT
TRBV12-3/TRBV12-4,TRBJ2-5,TRBD2,few,CASSAGGGRETQYF,TGTGCCAGCAGTGCCGGGGGGGGCAGAGAGACCCAGTACTTC
TRBV6-1,TRBJ2-1,TRBD2,-,CASSGLAGSNEQFF,TGTGCCAGCAGTGGACTAGCGGGGAGCAATGAGCAGTTCTTC
TRBV5-1,TRBJ1-5,-,-,CASSPGTNQPQHF,TGCGCCAGCAGTCCAGGGACCAATCAACCCCAGCATTTT
TRBV4-1,TRBJ2-7,TRBD1,-,CASSQTGTGDYEQYF,TGCGCCAGCAGCCAGACCGGGACAGGGGACTACGAGCAGTACTTC
TRBV19,TRBJ1-2,TRBD1,-,CASSQGQGYGYTF,TGTGCCAGTAGTCAAGGACAGGGCTATGGCTACACCTTC
TRBV7-2,TRBJ2-6,TRBD2,-,CASSSGLASGANVLTF,TGTGCCAGCAGCTCGGGACTAGCGTCTGGGGCCAACGTCCTGACTTTC
TRBV5-6,TRBJ2-3,TRBD2,few,CASSLAGGGTDTQYF,TGTGCCAGCAGCTTGGCGGGGGGTGGCACAGATACGCAGTATTTT
TRBV12-3/TRBV12-4,TRBJ2-6,-,-,CASSFILDRIHSGANVLTF,TGTGCCAGCAGTTTTATCTTAGACAGAATACACTCTGGGGCCAACGTCCTGACTTTC
TRBV24-1,TRBJ2-3,-,-,CATQRQGTDTQYF,TGTGCCACCCAACGCCAGGGAACAGATACGCAGTATTTT
TRBV7-2,TRBJ2-3,TRBD2,-,CASSLFAGGIDTQYF,TGTGCCAGCAGCTTATTTGCGGGGGGAATAGATACGCAGTATTTT
TRBV6-1,TRBJ2-3,-,-,CASSEALTVAPDTQYF,TGTGCCAGCAGTGAAGCTCTTACTGTGGCCCCGGATACGCAGTATTTT
TRBV7-2,TRBJ2-5,-,-,CASSLTSYQETQYF,TGTGCCAGCAGCTTGACATCCTACCAAGAGACCCAGTACTTC
TRBV6-1,TRBJ2-7,TRBD1,-,CASSRQGAIYEQYF,TGTGCCAGCAGCCGACAGGGGGCCATCTACGAGCAGTACTTC
TRBV20-1,TRBJ2-7,-,few,CSAGYLQPEQYF,TGCAGTGCTGGCTACCTCCAGCCCGAGCAGTACTTC
TRBV3-1,TRBJ2-1,TRBD1,-,CASSQDRDRVRGEQFF,TGTGCCAGCAGCCAAGATAGGGACAGGGTGCGGGGTGAGCAGTTCTTC
TRBV19,TRBJ2-2,-,-,CASRDFRGQRNTGELFF,TGTGCCAGTAGAGATTTCCGAGGACAGCGAAACACCGGGGAGCTGTTTTTT
TRBV6-1,TRBJ2-1,-,-,CASSGRGRTSENEQFF,TGTGCCAGCAGTGGCAGGGGGCGGACTAGCGAGAATGAGCAGTTCTTC
TRBV10-3,TRBJ1-3,-,-,CAISESRTEYSGNTIYF,TGTGCCATCAGTGAGTCTAGGACTGAATACTCTGGAAACACCATATATTTT
TRBV30,TRBJ2-7,TRBD1,-,CAWSAGQGFYEQYF,TGTGCCTGGAGTGCCGGACAGGGATTCTACGAGCAGTACTTC
TRBV12-3/TRBV12-4,TRBJ2-3,TRBD1,-,CASSCTGGEFCRDTQYF,TGTGCCAGCAGTTGTACAGGGGGCGAATTCTGTAGGGATACGCAGTATTTT
TRBV2,TRBJ2-7,TRBD1,-,CASSEGLSSGGVWYEQYF,TGTGCCAGCAGTGAAGGTCTCTCTTCAGGGGGCGTTTGGTACGAGCAGTACTTC